This T cell receptor (beta chain) was observed in a study of blood T cell repertoires in COVID-19. The assay was immunoSEQ multiplex PCR, and TCRdb's table has in-frame clones only and misses some. The sample has a few hundred thousand clones, approximately 80% seen once. This receptor was identified in a woman between 40 and 50 years old with acute COVID-19. Sequencing used PBMCs or T cells enriched from blood (not recorded which).

CDR3 coding DNA: TGCGCCAGCAGCCCCCAAGGACAGGGGGCTGGTGGCTACACCTTC. It encodes CASSPQGQGAGGYTF. V gene TRBV4-3 combines with J gene TRBJ1-2, with TRBD1 matching over 11 bases. The CDR3 spans 15 residues. V lost 4 bases and J lost 7; bases outside the gene matches: 8. CDR1 is LGHNA and CDR2 is YSLEER in the germline V gene.